The next 14 T cell receptor beta chains were all read from a single sample in a study of shared clonotypes between healthy human individuals. The assay was immunoSEQ multiplex PCR, and TCRdb's table has in-frame clones only and misses some. In the table there are fewer than 3 million clones, around 92% of which are singletons. The sequenced material came from naive CD4+ T cells from PBMCs. The subset was: CD45RA+ positively selected. The receptors derive from a man younger than 35 in good health. Some clones in this sample may be carry-over from other donors' samples.

This clone was seen a single time. The V and J genes are TRBV15 and TRBJ1-1; D might be TRBD1 (5 bases). Germline CDR1 LNHNV, CDR2 YYDKDF (reference sequence). Trimming shortened V by 1 base and J by 6 bases, and 9 bases separated the two germline ends. The CDR3 has 13 amino acids. The CDR3 DNA reads as TGTGCCACCAGCAGAGCAGGGAGGGCTGAAGCTTTCTTT. Its translation is CATSRAGRAEAFF.

J is TRBJ1-2 and V is TRBV10-3; the match to TRBD1 covers 9 bases. With V trimmed by 4 bases and J by 7 bases, 7 bases remained unmatched. Germline CDR1 ENHRY, CDR2 SYGVKD. This CDR3 is 14 amino acids long. The CDR3 DNA is TGTGCCATCAGTGTAACAGGGGGCGGAGGTGGCTACACCTTC. Its translation is CAISVTGGGGGYTF.

CDR3 nucleotides: TGTGCCAGCAGCGCCGGACAGATCCTCTACGAGCAGTACTTC. Translating it yields CASSAGQILYEQYF. The chain joins TRBV7-9 to TRBJ2-7, with a possible D match to TRBD1 (6 bases). The length of the CDR3 is 14 residues. Germline V gene sequence: CDR1 SEHNR, CDR2 FQNEAQ (reference sequence). V was trimmed by 5 bases and J by 3 bases, leaving 14 bases between them.

The J gene is TRBJ2-5, the V gene TRBV25-1; no clear D. V was trimmed by 8 bases and J by 1 base, leaving 14 bases between them. The CDR3 covers 14 residues. Germline loops: CDR1 MGHDK, CDR2 SYGVNS. The CDR3 coding sequence is TGTGCCAGCGCGTTCTGGGCAGGCCAAGAGACCCAGTACTTC. It encodes CASAFWAGQETQYF. The whole variable domain, filled in from reference TRBV25-1 and TRBJ2-5, reads EADIYQTPRYLVIGTGKKITLECSQTMGHDKMYWYQQDPGMELHLIHYSYGVNSTEKGDLSSESTVSRIRTEHFPLTLESARPSHTSQYLCASAFWAGQETQYFGPGTRLLVL.

This clone was observed once. Other DNA sequences in the same sample also yield this CDR3. V gene TRBV6-6 combines with J gene TRBJ1-1; 8 bases are a match to TRBD1. The CDR3 runs to 12 residues. J gave up 4 bases and V 5 bases, and 0 bases lay outside the gene matches. Germline V lookup: CDR1 MNHNY, CDR2 SVGAGI (reference sequence). The CDR3: CASSTGGTEAFF. CDR3 nucleotide sequence: TGTGCCAGCAGTACAGGGGGCACTGAAGCTTTCTTT.

A single count supports this clone. V is TRBV27 and J is TRBJ2-7, with D tentatively TRBD1 (5 bases). V gave up 3 bases and J gave up 5 bases, with 14 bases separating them. Germline CDR1 is MNHEY and CDR2 is SMNVEV (reference sequence). This CDR3 contains 14 residues. This CDR3 is CASSFDPRTNEQYF. For the CDR3, the DNA is TGTGCCAGCAGTTTTGATCCGAGGACAAACGAGCAGTACTTC.

J is TRBJ2-7 and V is TRBV2; 12 positions match TRBD1. The germline CDR1 and CDR2 sequences are SNHLY and FYNNEI. J was trimmed by 4 bases and V by 8 bases; bases with no gene match: 12. The CDR3 length is 16 residues. Here the CDR3 reads CASQAAGTGGGYEQYF. The CDR3 bases are TGTGCCAGCCAAGCCGCCGGGACAGGGGGCGGTTACGAGCAGTACTTC.

The CDR3 is CASGDPGQADTEAFF. In DNA, the CDR3 is TGCGCCAGCGGCGACCCGGGACAGGCTGACACTGAAGCTTTCTTT. This rearrangement joins TRBV5-1 to TRBJ1-1; 8 bases are a match to TRBD1. Germline V gives CDR1 SGHRS, CDR2 YFSETQ. The CDR3 length is 15 residues. V shed 7 bases and J 3 bases; nucleotides not matched to a gene: 11.

This chain links TRBV30 with TRBJ2-3, with TRBD2 identical over 7 bases. The CDR3 is made up of 12 amino acids. The germline V gene has CDR1 GTSNPN and CDR2 SVGIG (reference sequence). Trimming took 5 bases from V and 4 from J; bases not matched to a gene: 3. CDR3 loop: CAWGGLPDTQYF. Here the CDR3 DNA reads TGTGCCTGGGGGGGACTACCAGATACGCAGTATTTT. Using reference TRBV30 and TRBJ2-3 for the parts outside the CDR3, the full variable domain is SQTIHQWPATLVQPVGSPLSLECTVEGTSNPNLYWYRQAAGRGLQLLFYSVGIGQISSEVPQNLSASRPQDRQFILSSKKLLLSDSGFYLCAWGGLPDTQYFGPGTRLTVL.

This sequence joins TRBV9 and TRBJ2-5, with TRBD2 matching over 11 bases. The J call may be incorrect, as the DNA end agrees better with TRBJ2-7. The CDR3 is 13 residues long. Looked up from germline, CDR1 is SGDLS and CDR2 is YYNGEE. The CDR3 coding sequence is TGTGCCAGCAGCCCCGGACTAGCGGGCGAGCAGTACTTC. It is translated as CASSPGLAGEQYF.

This rearrangement joins TRBV7-2 to TRBJ2-7; D is unclear. V lost 5 bases and J lost 6, with 17 bases in between. Per the germline V gene, CDR1 is SGHTA and CDR2 is FQGNSA. The CDR3 has 14 amino acids. The CDR3 DNA follows: TGTGCCAGCAGCCCACGCACTGTAAGGGCCGAGCAGTACTTC. Translated: CASSPRTVRAEQYF. The variable domain in full, completed from reference TRBV7-2 and TRBJ2-7, reads GAGVSQSPSNKVTEKGKDVELRCDPISGHTALYWYRQSLGQGLEFLIYFQGNSAPDKSGLPSDRFSAERTGGSVSTLTIQRTQQEDSAVYLCASSPRTVRAEQYFGPGTRLTVT.

V and J are TRBV5-6 and TRBJ2-1, with no clear D. This CDR3 region has 11 residues. Deletions cut 1 base from V and 8 bases from J, with 4 bases between. The V gene's germline CDR1 is SGHDT and CDR2 YYEEEE. The CDR3 loop reads CASSLRDEQFF. In DNA form, the CDR3 reads TGTGCCAGCAGCTTGAGGGATGAGCAGTTCTTC.

This clone has only one observation. V usage is TRBV5-4 and J usage is TRBJ1-4, with D possibly TRBD1 on 6 matching bases. The CDR3 spans 16 residues. Trimming cost V 4 bases and J 6 bases, with 19 bases left between them. The germline V gene has CDR1 SGHNT and CDR2 YYREEE (reference sequence). This CDR3 reads CASSQDRRGGDEKLFF. The DNA of the CDR3 is TGTGCCAGCAGCCAAGATAGGAGGGGGGGCGATGAAAAACTGTTTTTT. The complete variable domain, with remaining parts taken from reference TRBV5-4 and TRBJ1-4, reads ETGVTQSPTHLIKTRGQQVTLRCSSQSGHNTVSWYQQALGQGPQFIFQYYREEENGRGNFPPRFSGLQFPNYSSELNVNALELDDSALYLCASSQDRRGGDEKLFFGSGTQLSVL.

This chain joins TRBV18 and TRBJ2-3, with D possibly matching TRBD1 (5 bases). V lost 0 bases and J lost 8, with 15 bases in between. This CDR3 region has 15 residues. From germline, CDR1 is KGHSH and CDR2 LQKENI. CDR3 sequence: CASSPPVAGYGTQYF. The CDR3 bases are TGTGCCAGCTCACCACCGGTGGCAGGGTATGGTACGCAGTATTTT. Full variable domain (missing parts from reference TRBV18 and TRBJ2-3): NAGVMQNPRHLVRRRGQEARLRCSPMKGHSHVYWYRQLPEEGLKFMVYLQKENIIDESGMPKERFSAEFPKEGPSILRIQQVVRGDSAAYFCASSPPVAGYGTQYFGPGTRLTVL.